This T cell receptor beta chain was recorded in a study of T-cell memory formation after mild COVID-19. Study overall: Largely donor-specific sequence clusters came from a couple of donors. The study's findings and limits: Most CD4+ clones that shrank were in CM and EM, while CD8+ ones turned up in EMRA. Some clones that responded turned up in pre-infection memory, which suggests that cross-reactive memory joined in.

TCR alpha and TCR beta cDNA libraries with sample barcodes and UMIs came from 5'RACE using constant-segment primers. Each CDR3 protein gets one entry after TCRdb re-called the 5' RACE reads with MiXCR. Found here are fewer than 250,000 distinct CDR3 sequences, 8% to 11% of them singletons; the top ten hold 3%. Germline CDR1 SQVTM, CDR2 ANQGSEA. Trimming removed 5 bases from V and 0 bases from J, with 11 bases in between. The CDR3 runs 14 residues. This clonotype was observed a few times. The antigen remains undetermined. The material sequenced was PBMCs or a T cell subset sorted from them (not recorded which). The chain links TRBV29-1 to TRBJ1-3; D is ambiguous. The origin of this receptor is a man aged 18 to 30 who had mild COVID-19 (a few samples of this study predate the infection). Cell type and time point are not known. CDR3 residues: CSVRGRTSGNTIYF. CDR3 nucleotide sequence: TGCAGCGTTCGTGGCAGAACCTCTGGAAACACCATATATTTT. The full variable domain, its missing parts supplied by reference TRBV29-1 and TRBJ1-3, is SAVISQKPSRDICQRGTSLTIQCQVDSQVTMMFWYRQQPGQSLTLIATANQGSEATYESGFVIDKFPISRPNLTFSTLTVSNMSPEDSSIYLCSVRGRTSGNTIYFGEGSWLTVV.